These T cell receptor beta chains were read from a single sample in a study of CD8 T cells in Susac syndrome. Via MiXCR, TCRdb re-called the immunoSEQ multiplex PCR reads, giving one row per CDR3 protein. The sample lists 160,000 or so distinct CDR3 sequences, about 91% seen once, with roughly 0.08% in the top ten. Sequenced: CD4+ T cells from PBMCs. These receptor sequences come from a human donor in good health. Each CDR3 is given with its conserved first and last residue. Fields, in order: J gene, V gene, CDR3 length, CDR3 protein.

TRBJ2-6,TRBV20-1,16,CSAGQATQAGANVLTF
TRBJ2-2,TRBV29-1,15,CSAVGGTQNTGELFF
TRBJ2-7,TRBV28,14,CASSLGGGSYEQYF
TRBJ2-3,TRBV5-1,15,CASSSGGFGTDTQYF
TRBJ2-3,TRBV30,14,CASMMRDRLNTQYF
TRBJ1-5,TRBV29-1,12,CSVGDYNQPQHF
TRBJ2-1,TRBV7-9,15,CASSLVQGGGNEQFF
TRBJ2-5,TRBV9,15,CASSERPRTEETQYF
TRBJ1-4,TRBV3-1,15,CASSQTGTGGSYLFF
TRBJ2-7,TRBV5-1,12,CASTEGASEQYF
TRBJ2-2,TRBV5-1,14,CASSLGQITGELFF
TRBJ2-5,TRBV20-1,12,CKTSGSGETQYF
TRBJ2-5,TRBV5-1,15,CASSLQGASGETQYF
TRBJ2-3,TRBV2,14,CASRTSGRTDTQYF
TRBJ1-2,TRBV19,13,CAKRTDPDYGYTF
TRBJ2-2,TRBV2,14,CASRRQGAVGELFF
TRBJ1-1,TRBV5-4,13,CASRTQMNTEAFF
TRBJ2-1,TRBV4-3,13,CASSQEAYNEQFF
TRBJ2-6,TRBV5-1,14,CATKTGAGANVLTF
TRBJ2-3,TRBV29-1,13,CSVETGERDTQYF
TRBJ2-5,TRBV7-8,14,CASSLVGYGETQYF
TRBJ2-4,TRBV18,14,CASSIRPAGDIQYF
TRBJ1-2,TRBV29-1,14,CSIAPGTGEGGYTF
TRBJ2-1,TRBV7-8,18,CASRPFLAVLELYNEQFF
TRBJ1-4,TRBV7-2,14,CASSLDATNEKLFF
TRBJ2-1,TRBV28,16,CASSQIAASSYNEQFF
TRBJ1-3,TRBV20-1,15,CSAPLVQATGNTIYF
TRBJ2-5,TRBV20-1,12,CSARELGETQYF
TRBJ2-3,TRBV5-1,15,CASSPDPRGTDTQYF
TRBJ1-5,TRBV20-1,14,CSAGQGASNQPQHF
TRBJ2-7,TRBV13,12,CASSLGAYEQYF
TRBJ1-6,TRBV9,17,CASSPSGPSSYNSPLHF
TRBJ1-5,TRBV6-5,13,CASSYDVHQPQHF
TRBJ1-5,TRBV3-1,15,CASSQASGEYQPQHF
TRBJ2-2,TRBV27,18,CASSPWVGQGHNTGELFF
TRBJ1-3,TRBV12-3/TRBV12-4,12,CASSFGGNTIYF
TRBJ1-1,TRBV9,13,CASSEGLAAEAFF
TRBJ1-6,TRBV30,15,CAWSSGSSYNSPLHF
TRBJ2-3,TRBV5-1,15,CASSPEAGRADTQYF
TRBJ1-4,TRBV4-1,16,CASSRVRGPGVEKLFF
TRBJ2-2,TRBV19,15,CASNPSEMNTGELFF
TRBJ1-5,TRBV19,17,CASSTREGPRVSQPQHF